This T cell receptor beta chain derives from a study of shared clonotypes between healthy human individuals. The germline V gene has CDR1 MNHEY and CDR2 SVGAGI. V lost 0 bases and J lost 4; bases outside the gene matches: 5. This CDR3 has 15 amino acids. The protocol was immunoSEQ multiplex PCR, while the TCRdb copy is restricted to in-frame clones and leaves out a portion. The data hold roughly 700,000 clones, with about 90% observed a single time. This clone has just one count. Source material: memory CD8+ T cells from PBMCs. Subset indicated: CD45RO+ cells pooled with CCR7-negative TemRA cells. This sequence joins TRBV6-5 and TRBJ2-7, with 8 bases fitting TRBD1. The receptor was isolated from a man in his late teens or twenties in good health. Some clones in this sample may be carry-over from other donors' samples. The CDR3 loop reads CASSYSTGARYEQYF. In DNA, the CDR3 is TGTGCCAGCAGTTACTCGACAGGGGCCAGGTACGAGCAGTACTTC.